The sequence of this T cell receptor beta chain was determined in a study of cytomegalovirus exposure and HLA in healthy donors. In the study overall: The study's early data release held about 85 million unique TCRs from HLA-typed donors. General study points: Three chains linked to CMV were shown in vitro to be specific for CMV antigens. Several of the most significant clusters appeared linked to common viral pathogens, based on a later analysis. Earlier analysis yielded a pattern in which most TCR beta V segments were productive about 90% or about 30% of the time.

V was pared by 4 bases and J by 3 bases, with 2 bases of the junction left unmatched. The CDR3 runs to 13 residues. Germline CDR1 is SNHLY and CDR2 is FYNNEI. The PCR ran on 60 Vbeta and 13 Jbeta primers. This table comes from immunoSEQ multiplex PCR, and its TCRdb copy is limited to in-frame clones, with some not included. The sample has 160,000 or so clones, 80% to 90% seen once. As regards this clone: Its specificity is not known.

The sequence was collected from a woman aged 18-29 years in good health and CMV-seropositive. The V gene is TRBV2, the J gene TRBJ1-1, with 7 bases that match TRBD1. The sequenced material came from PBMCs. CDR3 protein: CASSADRDTEAFF. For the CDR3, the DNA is TGTGCCAGCAGTGCCGACAGGGACACTGAAGCTTTCTTT.